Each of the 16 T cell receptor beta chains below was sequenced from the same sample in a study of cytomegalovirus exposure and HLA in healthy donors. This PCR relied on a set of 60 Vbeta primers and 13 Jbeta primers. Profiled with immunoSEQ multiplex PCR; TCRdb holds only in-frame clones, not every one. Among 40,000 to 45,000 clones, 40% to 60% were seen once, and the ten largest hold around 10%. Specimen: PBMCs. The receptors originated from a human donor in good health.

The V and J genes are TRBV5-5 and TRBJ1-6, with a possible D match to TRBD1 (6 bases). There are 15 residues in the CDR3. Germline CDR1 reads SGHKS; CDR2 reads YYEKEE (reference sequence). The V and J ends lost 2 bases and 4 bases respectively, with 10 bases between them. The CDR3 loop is CASSFGGLYNSPLHF. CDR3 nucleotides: TGTGCCAGCAGCTTCGGGGGGCTGTATAATTCACCCCTCCACTTT.

The CDR3 reads CASSFVPDTEAFF. The DNA of the CDR3 is TGTGCCAGCAGCTTTGTCCCGGACACTGAAGCTTTCTTT. J is TRBJ1-1 and V is TRBV5-8; D is ambiguous. The CDR3 loop spans 13 amino acids. Trimming shortened V by 2 bases and J by 3 bases, and 8 bases separated the two germline ends. Looked up from germline, CDR1 is SGHTS and CDR2 is YDEGEE.

This chain's CDR3 is CASRGLAGGVYGEQFF. The CDR3 DNA reads as TGTGCCAGTAGGGGACTAGCGGGGGGGGTGTATGGAGAGCAGTTCTTC. The rearrangement links TRBV19 to TRBJ2-1; 16 nucleotides agree with TRBD2. Germline V lookup: CDR1 LNHDA, CDR2 SQIVND (reference sequence). Trimming at V came to 6 bases and at J to 10 bases, leaving 9 bases not matched to a gene. This CDR3 region has 16 residues.

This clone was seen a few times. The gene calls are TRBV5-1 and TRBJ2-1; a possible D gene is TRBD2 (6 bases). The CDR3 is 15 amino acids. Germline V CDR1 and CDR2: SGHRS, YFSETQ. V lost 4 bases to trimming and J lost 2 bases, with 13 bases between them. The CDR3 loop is CASSMGRTTYNEQFF. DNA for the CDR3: TGCGCCAGCAGCATGGGGAGGACTACCTACAATGAGCAGTTCTTC. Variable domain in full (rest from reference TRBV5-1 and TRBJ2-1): KAGVTQTPRYLIKTRGQQVTLSCSPISGHRSVSWYQQTPGQGLQFLFEYFSETQRNKGNFPGRFSGRQFSNSRSEMNVSTLELGDSALYLCASSMGRTTYNEQFFGPGTRLTVL.

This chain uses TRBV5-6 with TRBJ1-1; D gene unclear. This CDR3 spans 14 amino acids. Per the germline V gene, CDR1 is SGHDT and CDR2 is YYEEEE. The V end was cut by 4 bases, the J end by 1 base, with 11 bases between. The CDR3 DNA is TGTGCCAGCAGCGGCAGATACAGGAACACTGAAGCTTTCTTT. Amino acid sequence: CASSGRYRNTEAFF.

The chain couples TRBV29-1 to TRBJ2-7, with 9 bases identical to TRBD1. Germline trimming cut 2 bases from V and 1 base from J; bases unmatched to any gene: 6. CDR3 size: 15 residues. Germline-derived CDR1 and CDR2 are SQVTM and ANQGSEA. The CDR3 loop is CSVERGQGRSYEQYF. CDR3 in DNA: TGCAGCGTTGAACGGGGACAGGGTAGGTCCTACGAGCAGTACTTC.

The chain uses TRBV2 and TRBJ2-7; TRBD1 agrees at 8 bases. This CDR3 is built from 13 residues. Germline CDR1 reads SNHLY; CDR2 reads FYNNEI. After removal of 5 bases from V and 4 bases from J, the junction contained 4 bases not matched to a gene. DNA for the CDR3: TGTGCCAGCAGTTACAGGGGGGAGTACGAGCAGTACTTC. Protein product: CASSYRGEYEQYF.

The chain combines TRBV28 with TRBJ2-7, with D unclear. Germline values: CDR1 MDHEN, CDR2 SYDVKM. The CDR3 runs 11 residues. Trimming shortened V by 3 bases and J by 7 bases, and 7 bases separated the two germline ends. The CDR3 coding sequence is TGTGCCAGCAGTTTCGCAGTTGAGCAGTACTTC. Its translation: CASSFAVEQYF.

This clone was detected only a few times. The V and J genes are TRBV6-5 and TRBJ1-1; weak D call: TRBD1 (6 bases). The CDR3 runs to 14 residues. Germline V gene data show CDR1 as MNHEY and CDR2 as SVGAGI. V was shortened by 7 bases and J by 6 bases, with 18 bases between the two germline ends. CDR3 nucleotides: TGTGCCAGCATTCCAAACAGGGTAGCATCTGAAGCTTTCTTT. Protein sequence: CASIPNRVASEAFF.

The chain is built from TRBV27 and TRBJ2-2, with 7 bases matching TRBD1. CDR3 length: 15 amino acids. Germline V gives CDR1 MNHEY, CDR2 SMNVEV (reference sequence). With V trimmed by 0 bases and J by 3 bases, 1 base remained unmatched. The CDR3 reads CASSLSTGYTGELFF. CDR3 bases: TGTGCCAGCAGTTTATCGACAGGGTACACCGGGGAGCTGTTTTTT.

The CDR3 reads CSASSYEQFF. In DNA form, the CDR3 reads TGCAGTGCTAGTTCCTATGAGCAGTTCTTC. The chain recombines TRBV20-1 with TRBJ2-1, with D hard to call. Trimming removed 3 bases at V and 8 bases at J, with 5 bases between. The CDR3 covers 10 residues. Germline-derived CDR1 and CDR2 are DFQATT and SNEGSKA (reference sequence).

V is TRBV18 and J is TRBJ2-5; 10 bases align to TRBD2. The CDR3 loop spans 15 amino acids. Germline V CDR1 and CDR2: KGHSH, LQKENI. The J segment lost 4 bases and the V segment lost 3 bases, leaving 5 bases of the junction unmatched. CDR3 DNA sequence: TGTGCCAGCTCACCCCAAGCGGGAGGGTTAGAGACCCAGTACTTC. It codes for CASSPQAGGLETQYF.

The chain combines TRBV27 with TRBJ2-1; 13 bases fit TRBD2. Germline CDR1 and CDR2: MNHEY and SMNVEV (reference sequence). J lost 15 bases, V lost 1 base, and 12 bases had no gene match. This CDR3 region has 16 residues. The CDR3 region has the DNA TGTGCCAGCAGTTTATTCCCCGGGACTAGCGGGGCCTCCCCGTTCTTC. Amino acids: CASSLFPGTSGASPFF.

CDR3 region: CSVDFNLGSSYEQYF. Written as DNA, the CDR3 is TGCAGCGTTGATTTTAATTTGGGCTCTTCATACGAGCAGTACTTC. V and J are TRBV29-1 and TRBJ2-7; D is undetermined. The CDR3 contains 15 residues. Germline V gene data show CDR1 as SQVTM and CDR2 as ANQGSEA. Trimming removed 3 bases at V and 4 bases at J, with 19 bases between.

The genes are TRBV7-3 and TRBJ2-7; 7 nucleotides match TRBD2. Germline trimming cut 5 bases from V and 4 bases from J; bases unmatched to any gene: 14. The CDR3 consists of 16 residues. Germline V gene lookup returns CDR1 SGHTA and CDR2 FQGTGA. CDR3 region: CASSRNSGTNIYEQYF. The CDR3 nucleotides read TGTGCCAGCAGCCGAAATTCCGGGACTAACATTTACGAGCAGTACTTC.

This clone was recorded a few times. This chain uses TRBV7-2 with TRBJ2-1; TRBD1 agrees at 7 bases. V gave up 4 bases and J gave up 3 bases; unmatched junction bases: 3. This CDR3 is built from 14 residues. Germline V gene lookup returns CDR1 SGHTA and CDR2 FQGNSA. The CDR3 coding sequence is TGTGCCAGCAGCTGGACAGGAGTCTACAATGAGCAGTTCTTC. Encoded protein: CASSWTGVYNEQFF.